The sequence of this TCR beta chain was determined in a study of Siglec-9 on CD8 T cells in melanoma. The study's findings and limits: Siglec-9 reportedly marks and regulates an effector memory CD8+ T-cell subset apparently accumulating in melanoma tumors.

Libraries were prepared by immunoSEQ multiplex PCR; TCRdb keeps only in-frame clonotypes and omits some of them. The table includes approximately 35,000 clones, about 80% detected once. With respect to this clone: Its target is not known.

The CDR3 runs to 15 residues. The V gene lost 4 bases and the J gene lost 6 bases, with 18 bases spanning the gap. Germline CDR1 and CDR2: SNHLY and FYNNEI. The clonotype comes from a human donor in good health. The rearrangement uses TRBV2 and TRBJ1-1; a possible D gene is TRBD1 (6 bases). Sample: Siglec-9- CD8+ T cells sorted from blood. CDR3 residues: CASSVRGAWEAEAFF. CDR3 DNA: TGTGCCAGCAGTGTACGGGGGGCCTGGGAAGCTGAAGCTTTCTTT.